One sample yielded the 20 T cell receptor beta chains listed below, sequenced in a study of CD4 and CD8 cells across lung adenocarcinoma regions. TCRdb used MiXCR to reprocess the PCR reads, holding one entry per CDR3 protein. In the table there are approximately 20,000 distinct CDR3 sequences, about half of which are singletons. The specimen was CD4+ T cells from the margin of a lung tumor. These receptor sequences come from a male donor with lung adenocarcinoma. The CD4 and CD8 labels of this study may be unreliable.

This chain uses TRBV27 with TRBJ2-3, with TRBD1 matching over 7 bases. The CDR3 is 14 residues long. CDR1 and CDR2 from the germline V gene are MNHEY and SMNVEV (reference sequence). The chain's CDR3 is CAGRGGGDPETQYF. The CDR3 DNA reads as TGTGCGGGCAGAGGGGGCGGTGACCCAGAGACCCAGTATTTT.

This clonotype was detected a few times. CDR3 loop: CASSHEGGRAKDTQYF. DNA for the CDR3: TGTGCCAGCAGCCACGAGGGGGGGAGAGCCAAAGATACGCAGTACTTC. The rearrangement uses TRBV11-2 and TRBJ2-4; D is perhaps TRBD2 (7 bases). Germline V gene lookup returns CDR1 SGHAT and CDR2 FQNNGV. The CDR3 length is 16 residues. Deletions cut 5 bases from V and 13 bases from J, with 27 bases between.

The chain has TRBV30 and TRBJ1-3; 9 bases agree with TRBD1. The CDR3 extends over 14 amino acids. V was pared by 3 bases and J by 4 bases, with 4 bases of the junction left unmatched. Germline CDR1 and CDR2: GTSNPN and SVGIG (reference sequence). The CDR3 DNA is TGTGCCTGGAGGGACAGGGGATCAGGAAACACCATATATTTT. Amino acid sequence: CAWRDRGSGNTIYF.

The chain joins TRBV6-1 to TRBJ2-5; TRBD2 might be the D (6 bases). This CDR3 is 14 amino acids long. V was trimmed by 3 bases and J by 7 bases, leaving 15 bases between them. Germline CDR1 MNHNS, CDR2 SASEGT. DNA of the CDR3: TGTGCCAGCAGTGACTACACGGGGCGGGGGACCCAGTACTTC. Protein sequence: CASSDYTGRGTQYF.

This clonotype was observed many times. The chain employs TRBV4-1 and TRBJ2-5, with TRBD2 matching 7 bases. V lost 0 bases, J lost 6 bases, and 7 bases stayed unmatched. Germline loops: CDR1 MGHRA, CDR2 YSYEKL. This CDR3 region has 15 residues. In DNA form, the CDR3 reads TGCGCCAGCAGCCAAGATGGCGGGAGATCAAAGACCCAGTACTTC. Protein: CASSQDGGRSKTQYF.

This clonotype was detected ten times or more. DNA of the CDR3: TGCGCCAGCAGCCAAGACCTCACCAGCACCACAGATACGCAGTATTTT. It yields the protein CASSQDLTSTTDTQYF. V is TRBV4-1 and J is TRBJ2-3; D not resolved. Germline V gene sequence: CDR1 MGHRA, CDR2 YSYEKL. V shed 0 bases and J shed 2 bases, with 12 bases lying between them. The CDR3 has 16 amino acids.

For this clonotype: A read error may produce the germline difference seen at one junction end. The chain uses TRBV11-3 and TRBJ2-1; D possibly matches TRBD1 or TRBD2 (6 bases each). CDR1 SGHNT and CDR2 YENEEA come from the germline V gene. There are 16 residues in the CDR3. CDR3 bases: TGTGCCAGTGGGGGGCCCGGGGGCCGTGACCAAGAGACGCAGTATTTC. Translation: CASGGPGGRDQETQYF.

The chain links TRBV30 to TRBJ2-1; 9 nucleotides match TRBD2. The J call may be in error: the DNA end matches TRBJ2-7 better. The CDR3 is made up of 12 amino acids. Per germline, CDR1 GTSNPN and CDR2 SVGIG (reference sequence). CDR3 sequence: CAWTSGTYEQYF. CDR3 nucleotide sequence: TGTGCCTGGACTAGCGGGACCTACGAGCAGTACTTC.

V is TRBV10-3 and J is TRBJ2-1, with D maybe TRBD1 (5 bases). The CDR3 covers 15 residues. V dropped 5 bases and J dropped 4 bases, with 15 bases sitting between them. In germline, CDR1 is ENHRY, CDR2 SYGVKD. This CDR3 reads CAISITQQGYNEQFF. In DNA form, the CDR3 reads TGTGCCATCAGTATCACCCAGCAGGGATACAATGAGCAGTTCTTC.

The CDR3: CASSLTQGPGTDTQYF. The CDR3 DNA follows: TGCGCCAGCAGCTTGACACAGGGGCCGGGCACAGATACGCAGTATTTT. The rearrangement uses TRBV5-1 and TRBJ2-3, with 7 bases lining up with TRBD1. Germline assignment: CDR1 SGHRS and CDR2 YFSETQ. With V trimmed by 1 base and J by 1 base, 6 bases remained unmatched. This CDR3 comprises 16 residues.

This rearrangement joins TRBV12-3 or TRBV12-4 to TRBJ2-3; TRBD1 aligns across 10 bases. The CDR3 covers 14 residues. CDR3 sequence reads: CAGSRGQGPDTQYF. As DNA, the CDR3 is TGTGCGGGCAGTCGGGGACAGGGGCCAGATACGCAGTATTTT.

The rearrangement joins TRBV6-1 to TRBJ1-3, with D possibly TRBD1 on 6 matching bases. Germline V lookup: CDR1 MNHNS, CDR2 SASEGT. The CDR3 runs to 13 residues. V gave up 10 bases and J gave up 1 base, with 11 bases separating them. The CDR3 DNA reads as TGTGCCACCAAACAGGGATCTGGAAACACCATATATTTT. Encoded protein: CATKQGSGNTIYF.

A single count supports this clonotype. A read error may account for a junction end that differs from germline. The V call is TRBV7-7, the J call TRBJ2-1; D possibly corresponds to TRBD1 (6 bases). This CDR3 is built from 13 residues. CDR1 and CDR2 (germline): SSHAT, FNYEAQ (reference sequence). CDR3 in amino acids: CASSQPGDNEQFF. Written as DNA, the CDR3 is TGTGCTAGCAGTCAACCAGGGGATAATGAGCAGTTCTTC.

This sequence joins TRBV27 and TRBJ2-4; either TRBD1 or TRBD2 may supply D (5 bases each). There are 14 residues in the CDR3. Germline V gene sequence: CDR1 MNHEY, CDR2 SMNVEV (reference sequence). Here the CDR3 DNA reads TGTGCGGGCAGTGGGGGTCGGGCCCAAGAGATCCAGTACTTC. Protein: CAGSGGRAQEIQYF.

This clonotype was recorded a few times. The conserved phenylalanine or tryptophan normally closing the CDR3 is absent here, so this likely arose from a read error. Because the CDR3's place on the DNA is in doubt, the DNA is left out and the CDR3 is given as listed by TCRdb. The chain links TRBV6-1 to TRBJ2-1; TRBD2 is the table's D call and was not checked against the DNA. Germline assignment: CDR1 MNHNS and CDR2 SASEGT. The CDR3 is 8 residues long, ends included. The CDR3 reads CASSELAG.

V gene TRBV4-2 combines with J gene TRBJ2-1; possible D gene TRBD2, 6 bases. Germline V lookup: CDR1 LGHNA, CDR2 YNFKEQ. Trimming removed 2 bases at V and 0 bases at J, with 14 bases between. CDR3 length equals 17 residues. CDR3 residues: CASSQLFLAPSYNEQFF. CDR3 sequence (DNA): TGTGCCAGCAGCCAACTCTTCCTAGCGCCCTCCTACAATGAGCAGTTCTTC.

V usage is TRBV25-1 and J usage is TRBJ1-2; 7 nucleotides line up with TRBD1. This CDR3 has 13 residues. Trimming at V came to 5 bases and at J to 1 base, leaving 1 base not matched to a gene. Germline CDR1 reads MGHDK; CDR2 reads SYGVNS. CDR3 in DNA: TGTGCCAGCAGTAGACAGGGTAACTATGGCTACACCTTC. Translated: CASSRQGNYGYTF.

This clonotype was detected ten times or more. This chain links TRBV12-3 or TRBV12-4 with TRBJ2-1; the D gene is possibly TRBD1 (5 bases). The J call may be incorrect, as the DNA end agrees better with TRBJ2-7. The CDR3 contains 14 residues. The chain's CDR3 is CASSFESGSYEQYF. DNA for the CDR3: TGTGCCAGCAGTTTTGAGTCAGGGTCCTACGAGCAGTACTTC.

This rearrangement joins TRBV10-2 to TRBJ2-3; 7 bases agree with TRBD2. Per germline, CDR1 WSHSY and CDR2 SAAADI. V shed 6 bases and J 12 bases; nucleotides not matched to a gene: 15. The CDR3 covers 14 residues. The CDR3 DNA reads TGCGCCAGCAGGCGGCTGGGAGGGAAAGACATTCAGTATTTT. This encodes CASRRLGGKDIQYF.

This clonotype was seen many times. The CDR3 loop is CASMGNVGGAETQYF. The CDR3 DNA is TGTGCCAGCATGGGGAATGTCGGGGGGGCTGAGACCCAGTACTTC. The chain recombines TRBV6-1 with TRBJ2-1, with 8 nucleotides matching TRBD2. The last part of the DNA fits TRBJ2-5 better; the J call may be wrong. The CDR3 sequence is 15 residues long. Germline V gene data show CDR1 as MNHNS and CDR2 as SASEGT.